The next 24 T cell receptor beta chains were all read from a single sample in a study of neurological immune-mediated disorders (dated by TCRdb to between 2018 and 2021). Libraries were made using 5' RACE. The sequencer was an Illumina HiSeq 2500. TCRdb trimmed the raw reads at Q25, called clones with MiXCR and kept productive beta chains. A single entry per CDR3 protein holds the most common genes and DNA from its merged rows. The sample table contains just under 60,000 distinct CDR3 sequences; only one count was recorded for under 4.5% of them. The biggest ten clones account for about 3.1% of the sample. Sequenced input: PBMCs. The receptors come from a woman in her 30s with multiple sclerosis.

This clonotype was seen repeatedly, ten times or more. The V call is TRBV5-1, the J call TRBJ1-1, with TRBD1 matching 9 bases. The ends lost 4 bases at V and 5 bases at J; junction bases unmatched: 9. Germline values: CDR1 SGHRS, CDR2 YFSETQ. The CDR3 totals 15 residues. The CDR3 DNA follows: TGCGCCAGCAGCCTGAGGGGACAGGGTGTGACTGAAGCTTTCTTT. This gives the protein CASSLRGQGVTEAFF.

This clonotype was observed many times. The chain carries TRBV7-2 and TRBJ2-1, with 7 bases aligning to TRBD1. Looked up from germline, CDR1 is SGHTA and CDR2 is FQGNSA. The CDR3 is 16 amino acids. V lost 4 bases, J lost 0 bases, and 6 bases stayed unmatched. The CDR3 nucleotides read TGTGCCAGCAGCTCTCCCGGGACAGTCTCCTACAATGAGCAGTTCTTC. Translated, it gives CASSSPGTVSYNEQFF.

The table lists this clonotype with many counts. J is TRBJ1-1 and V is TRBV6-5; D might be TRBD1 (5 bases). The V and J ends lost 6 bases and 7 bases respectively, with 18 bases between them. Germline V CDR1 and CDR2: MNHEY, SVGAGI. This CDR3 comprises 14 residues. In DNA form, the CDR3 reads TGTGCCAGCAGGCCGACGGTGGCTGGGGGTGAAGCTTTCTTT. Residues: CASRPTVAGGEAFF.

Ten or more counts support this clonotype. This chain links TRBV27 with TRBJ2-7, with no clear D. Germline V gene sequence: CDR1 MNHEY, CDR2 SMNVEV (reference sequence). The CDR3 runs to 13 residues. V was trimmed by 4 bases and J by 5 bases, leaving 12 bases between them. The CDR3 DNA reads TGTGCCAGCAGTTCGACCGTCCGGGACGAGCAGTACTTC. This encodes CASSSTVRDEQYF.

At least ten counts were recorded for this clonotype. The chain employs TRBV6-6 and TRBJ1-5, with no clear D. Germline V gene sequence: CDR1 MNHNY, CDR2 SVGAGI (reference sequence). V lost 5 bases and J 13 bases, leaving 18 bases between the germline ends. This CDR3 is 13 amino acids long. CDR3 protein: CASSHLSYSGQHF. Written as DNA, the CDR3 is TGTGCCAGCAGTCACCTCAGTTATTCGGGGCAGCATTTT.

This clonotype was detected ten times or more. The chain uses TRBV7-3 and TRBJ1-2; a possible D gene is TRBD1 (5 bases). Trimming removed 5 bases at V and 3 bases at J, with 16 bases between. Germline values: CDR1 SGHTA, CDR2 FQGTGA. The CDR3 is 15 amino acids. The CDR3 loop is CASSPIGALDYGYTF. The CDR3 DNA reads as TGTGCCAGCAGCCCAATCGGGGCGTTGGACTATGGCTACACCTTC.

This clonotype was picked up many times. The CDR3 DNA reads as TGCGCCAGCAGCTTCCAACCCTCGGGAGACGCCGGCCCAGGCTACACCTTC. The encoded protein is CASSFQPSGDAGPGYTF. The V call is TRBV5-1, the J call TRBJ1-2; D ambiguous. V was cut by 2 bases and J by 8 bases, with 25 bases left in between. This CDR3 region has 17 residues. Per germline, CDR1 SGHRS and CDR2 YFSETQ.

This clonotype was detected ten times or more. The J gene is TRBJ1-1, the V gene TRBV5-1; D unclear. V shed 0 bases and J shed 6 bases, with 12 bases lying between them. Germline V lookup: CDR1 SGHRS, CDR2 YFSETQ. CDR3 length equals 14 residues. The CDR3 protein is CASSLAPLGAEAFF. For the CDR3, the DNA is TGCGCCAGCAGCTTGGCCCCCCTGGGCGCTGAAGCTTTCTTT. Full variable domain (missing parts from reference TRBV5-1 and TRBJ1-1): KAGVTQTPRYLIKTRGQQVTLSCSPISGHRSVSWYQQTPGQGLQFLFEYFSETQRNKGNFPGRFSGRQFSNSRSEMNVSTLELGDSALYLCASSLAPLGAEAFFGQGTRLTVV.

This clonotype was recorded at least ten times. The rearrangement uses TRBV28 and TRBJ2-7; D unclear. Trimming removed 6 bases at V and 2 bases at J, with 17 bases between. Germline V gives CDR1 MDHEN, CDR2 SYDVKM. The CDR3 runs 15 residues. CDR3 in amino acids: CASSPVRVFPYEQYF. The CDR3 region has the DNA TGTGCCAGCAGCCCTGTTCGGGTTTTCCCCTACGAGCAGTACTTC.

This clonotype was seen at least ten times. The gene calls are TRBV6-5 and TRBJ2-1; D is possibly TRBD2 (5 bases). Trimming cost V 5 bases and J 7 bases, with 15 bases left between them. The CDR3 sequence is 14 residues long. From germline, CDR1 is MNHEY and CDR2 SVGAGI. CDR3 residues: CASSTLGVGNEQFF. CDR3 in DNA: TGTGCCAGCAGTACCCTCGGGGTGGGAAATGAGCAGTTCTTC.

This clonotype occurred many times. The rearrangement links TRBV14 to TRBJ2-4; D not certain. Trimming took 5 bases from V and 0 from J, leaving 5 bases between them. The CDR3 consists of 13 residues. CDR1 and CDR2 from the germline V gene are SGHDN and FVKESK. The CDR3 nucleotides read TGTGCCAGCAGCTCTTTAGCCAAAAACATTCAGTACTTC. Protein: CASSSLAKNIQYF. Filled out from reference TRBV14 and TRBJ2-4, the complete variable domain reads EAGVTQFPSHSVIEKGQTVTLRCDPISGHDNLYWYRRVMGKEIKFLLHFVKESKQDESGMPNNRFLAERTGGTYSTLKVQPAELEDSGVYFCASSSLAKNIQYFGAGTRLSVL.

This clonotype was observed many times. The V call is TRBV7-2, the J call TRBJ1-1, with a tentative D call TRBD1 (5 bases). Germline CDR1 and CDR2: SGHTA and FQGNSA. The CDR3 covers 15 residues. Trimming took off 3 bases at V and 3 bases at J, with 14 bases between the two ends. CDR3 amino acids: CASSFKVLGDTEAFF. In DNA, the CDR3 is TGTGCCAGCAGCTTCAAGGTCCTGGGGGACACTGAAGCTTTCTTT.

Many counts were recorded for this clonotype. The chain carries TRBV5-1 and TRBJ2-1; TRBD2 matches 8 bases. Per germline, CDR1 SGHRS and CDR2 YFSETQ. Trimming took 3 bases from V and 7 from J; bases not matched to a gene: 9. The CDR3 is made up of 15 amino acids. The CDR3 region is CASSSDSGKPNEQFF. The DNA for the CDR3 is TGCGCCAGCAGCTCGGATAGCGGGAAGCCTAATGAGCAGTTCTTC.

This clonotype was observed a handful of times. This may arise from a read error, as a much more abundant clone is one base away. The V and J genes are TRBV3-1 and TRBJ1-2; D not certain. The germline V gene encodes CDR1 LGHDT and CDR2 YNNKEL (reference sequence). Trimming cost V 4 bases and J 4 bases, with 10 bases left between them. The CDR3 covers 13 residues. The CDR3 region is CASSRESSYGYTF. CDR3 in DNA: TGTGCCAGCAGCCGGGAAAGCTCCTATGGCTACACCTTC. Based on the CDR3 plus reference TRBV3-1 and TRBJ1-2, the full variable domain is DTAVSQTPKYLVTQMGNDKSIKCEQNLGHDTMYWYKQDSKKFLKIMFSYNNKELIINETVPNRFSPKSPDKAHLNLHINSLELGDSAVYFCASSRESSYGYTFGSGTRLTVV.

There are many counts of this clonotype. This chain links TRBV6-5 with TRBJ2-1, with TRBD2 as a possible D gene (6 bases). The V end lost 8 bases, the J end lost 7 bases, and 15 bases lay between the germline ends. The CDR3 runs to 13 residues. The germline gives CDR1 MNHEY, CDR2 SVGAGI. The CDR3 loop is CASGGGPWNEQFF. CDR3 bases: TGTGCCAGCGGCGGAGGGCCGTGGAATGAGCAGTTCTTC.

The chain combines TRBV5-1 with TRBJ1-1, with D unresolved. With 1 base removed from V and 1 base from J, the gap between germline ends came to 8 bases. CDR1 is SGHRS and CDR2 is YFSETQ in the germline V gene. There are 14 residues in the CDR3. The CDR3 loop is CASSLLTTNTEAFF. Here the CDR3 DNA reads TGCGCCAGCAGCTTGCTTACTACGAACACTGAAGCTTTCTTT.

This clonotype was recorded at least ten times. The V gene is TRBV3-1, the J gene TRBJ1-6, with D hard to call. The germline V gene encodes CDR1 LGHDT and CDR2 YNNKEL (reference sequence). The CDR3 is 15 amino acids. Trimming shortened V by 8 bases and J by 2 bases, and 13 bases separated the two germline ends. This CDR3 is CASRFLSAYNSPLHF. In DNA, the CDR3 is TGTGCCAGCCGTTTTTTGTCGGCCTATAATTCACCCCTCCACTTT. The full variable domain, its missing parts supplied by reference TRBV3-1 and TRBJ1-6, is DTAVSQTPKYLVTQMGNDKSIKCEQNLGHDTMYWYKQDSKKFLKIMFSYNNKELIINETVPNRFSPKSPDKAHLNLHINSLELGDSAVYFCASRFLSAYNSPLHFGNGTRLTVT.

This clonotype appeared many times. The chain carries TRBV20-1 and TRBJ2-4, with a possible D match to TRBD2 (6 bases). V dropped 3 bases and J dropped 0 bases, with 9 bases sitting between them. This CDR3 is 14 amino acids long. Germline V gene lookup returns CDR1 DFQATT and CDR2 SNEGSKA (reference sequence). The CDR3 nucleotides are TGCAGTGCTAGGGGGACTGAAGCCAAAAACATTCAGTACTTC. Protein: CSARGTEAKNIQYF.

The table lists this clonotype with a few counts. V and J are TRBV19 and TRBJ2-3; D is ambiguous. Trimming took 6 bases from V and 1 from J, leaving 8 bases between them. The V gene's germline CDR1 is LNHDA and CDR2 SQIVND (reference sequence). This CDR3 region has 13 residues. In DNA form, the CDR3 reads TGTGCCAGTAGAACGACCGGCACAGATACGCAGTATTTT. It specifies CASRTTGTDTQYF.

This clonotype was detected many times. The V call is TRBV20-1, the J call TRBJ1-2, with TRBD1 as a possible D gene (6 bases). V was cut by 5 bases and J by 5 bases, with 15 bases left in between. Germline V gives CDR1 DFQATT, CDR2 SNEGSKA (reference sequence). The CDR3 loop spans 13 amino acids. Here the CDR3 reads CSADEGGTYGYTF. In nucleotides, the CDR3 is TGCAGTGCTGACGAGGGGGGAACTTATGGCTACACCTTC.

This clonotype was counted ten times or more. The V call is TRBV18, the J call TRBJ2-5, with a possible D match to TRBD2 (5 bases). This CDR3 has 13 residues. Germline V gene sequence: CDR1 KGHSH, CDR2 LQKENI. The V end was cut by 4 bases, the J end by 3 bases, with 9 bases between. CDR3 sequence reads: CASSRSGKETQYF. The CDR3 coding sequence is TGTGCCAGCTCACGGAGCGGAAAAGAGACCCAGTACTTC.

This clonotype was detected ten times or more. CDR3 in amino acids: CSALAASGRAGRETQYF. The CDR3 region has the DNA TGCAGTGCCCTCGCGGCTAGCGGGAGGGCCGGTCGAGAGACCCAGTACTTC. The rearrangement links TRBV20-1 to TRBJ2-5, with 12 bases fitting TRBD2. CDR1 DFQATT and CDR2 SNEGSKA come from the germline V gene (reference sequence). Germline trimming cut 6 bases from V and 4 bases from J; bases unmatched to any gene: 15. There are 17 residues in the CDR3.

This clonotype was counted many times. This chain joins TRBV12-3 or TRBV12-4 and TRBJ1-6; the match to TRBD1 covers 11 bases. The CDR3 sequence is 14 residues long. Trimming removed 6 bases from V and 8 bases from J; junction bases left unmatched: 3. DNA of the CDR3: TGTGCCAGCAGACAGGGACAGGGGGATTCACCCCTCCACTTT. Translated, it gives CASRQGQGDSPLHF.

This clonotype was seen a handful of times. Being one base from a much bigger clone, this may be a read error. This chain joins TRBV7-8 and TRBJ2-3; D is ambiguous. V was cut by 9 bases and J by 0 bases, with 1 base left in between. Looked up from germline, CDR1 is SGHVS and CDR2 is FQNEAQ. CDR3 length equals 10 residues. CDR3 coding DNA: TGTGCCAGAAGCACAGATACGCAGTATTTT. Translated: CARSTDTQYF.